These 29 T cell receptor beta chains originate from one sample sequenced in a study of post-analysis software for immune sequencing data. No antigen is known for these receptors. Every TCR beta cDNA library bore unique molecular identifiers. TCRdb reprocessed the PCR reads with MiXCR, giving one entry per CDR3 protein. The top ten hold around 8% of the sample, which has about 430,000 distinct CDR3 sequences, 30% to 45% seen once. Notes on the study in general: A handful of TRBV segments (TRBV5-6, TRBV5-1 and TRBV20-1 among them) occurred more frequently in patients than in controls.

Sequencing input: blood. These receptors came from a girl aged 2-10 years with multiple sclerosis.

J is TRBJ2-7 and V is TRBV5-1; tentative D call: TRBD1 (5 bases). The V gene lost 2 bases and the J gene lost 0 bases, with 15 bases spanning the gap. The germline CDR1 and CDR2 sequences are SGHRS and YFSETQ. The CDR3 has 16 residues. CDR3 residues: CASSLHLQGSSYEQYF. CDR3 nucleotides: TGCGCCAGCAGCTTACATCTCCAGGGAAGCTCCTACGAGCAGTACTTC. Full variable domain (rest looked up from reference TRBV5-1 and TRBJ2-7): KAGVTQTPRYLIKTRGQQVTLSCSPISGHRSVSWYQQTPGQGLQFLFEYFSETQRNKGNFPGRFSGRQFSNSRSEMNVSTLELGDSALYLCASSLHLQGSSYEQYFGPGTRLTVT.

The chain carries TRBV29-1 and TRBJ2-5; 7 nucleotides agree with TRBD2. TRBJ2-7 matches the DNA end more closely, so the J call is doubtful. CDR1 is SQVTM and CDR2 is ANQGSEA in the germline V gene. The length of the CDR3 is 13 residues. Here the CDR3 reads CSVEGTSVYEQYF. The CDR3 DNA follows: TGCAGCGTTGAAGGCACTAGCGTCTACGAGCAGTACTTC.

In this sample, this clonotype turned up once. The rearrangement uses TRBV7-6 and TRBJ2-7; D is ambiguous. Trimming took off 0 bases at V and 6 bases at J, with 12 bases between the two ends. CDR1 and CDR2 (germline): SGHVS, FNYEAQ. This CDR3 is built from 14 residues. Written as DNA, the CDR3 is TGTGCCAGCAGCTTAGCCCAGTCTGGGCCCGAGCAGTACTTC. Encoded protein: CASSLAQSGPEQYF.

This chain links TRBV27 with TRBJ2-1, with 10 bases identical to TRBD1. CDR1 MNHEY and CDR2 SMNVEV come from the germline V gene (reference sequence). With 3 bases clipped from V and 6 bases from J, the junction kept 5 bases outside the gene matches. This CDR3 has 15 residues. Here the CDR3 reads CASSFGTGVVNEQFF. CDR3 nucleotides: TGTGCCAGCAGTTTCGGGACAGGGGTGGTCAATGAGCAGTTCTTC.

This chain uses TRBV6-1 with TRBJ1-6, with 7 bases fitting TRBD1. The junction had 4 bases not matched to a gene; V was cut back by 2 bases and J by 0 bases. The length of the CDR3 is 17 residues. Germline loops: CDR1 MNHNS, CDR2 SASEGT. The CDR3 DNA reads as TGTGCCAGCAGTGAAATCAGGGGGAGCTCCTATAATTCACCCCTCCACTTT. Amino acids: CASSEIRGSSYNSPLHF.

This clonotype was seen at least ten times. This chain joins TRBV5-5 and TRBJ2-7; D may correspond to TRBD1 or TRBD2 (5 bases each). CDR3 length: 16 residues. V shed 3 bases and J shed 2 bases, with 18 bases lying between them. CDR1 and CDR2 (germline): SGHKS, YYEKEE (reference sequence). The DNA of the CDR3 is TGTGCCAGCAGCTCGGAGTGGACGGGACGGCCCTACGAGCAGTACTTC. It encodes CASSSEWTGRPYEQYF.

This chain connects TRBV4-3 to TRBJ2-1; 11 nucleotides align to TRBD2. V lost 3 bases to trimming and J lost 10 bases; unmatched junction nucleotides: 8. The CDR3 runs to 15 residues. Germline V gene data show CDR1 as LGHNA and CDR2 as YSLEER. In nucleotides, the CDR3 is TGCGCCAGCAGCCACCAACTAGCGGGAGCAAGGGAGCAGTTCTTC. Translation gives CASSHQLAGAREQFF.

The chain joins TRBV11-1 to TRBJ1-2; 10 nucleotides align to TRBD1. CDR1 SGHAT and CDR2 FQDESV come from the germline V gene (reference sequence). The CDR3 sequence is 14 residues long. V trimming: 5 bases; J trimming: 8 bases; junction bases outside the gene matches: 8. Written as DNA, the CDR3 is TGTGCCAGCAGCCTGCGACAGGGGGCATTAGGCTACACCTTC. It is translated as CASSLRQGALGYTF.

This sequence joins TRBV6-5 and TRBJ2-7; D is uncertain. V gave up 0 bases and J gave up 1 base, with 10 bases separating them. The germline V gene has CDR1 MNHEY and CDR2 SVGAGI. The CDR3 loop spans 15 amino acids. This chain's CDR3 is CASSYSTVTSYEQYF. As DNA, the CDR3 is TGTGCCAGCAGTTACTCGACGGTAACTTCCTACGAGCAGTACTTC.

In its sample, this clonotype was seen many times. This chain joins TRBV5-1 and TRBJ2-7; 9 bases map to TRBD2. Per the germline V gene, CDR1 is SGHRS and CDR2 is YFSETQ. V was pared by 0 bases and J by 0 bases, with 4 bases of the junction left unmatched. This CDR3 contains 16 residues. The CDR3 region has the DNA TGCGCCAGCAGCTTGGTCGCGGGGGGGGCCTCCTACGAGCAGTACTTC. Translated: CASSLVAGGASYEQYF.

Only a few counts were recorded for this clonotype. The chain carries TRBV5-5 and TRBJ2-1; D remains unclear. The CDR3 is 15 amino acids. Germline CDR1 and CDR2: SGHKS and YYEKEE (reference sequence). Trimming took 0 bases from V and 2 from J, leaving 9 bases between them. The CDR3 region has the DNA TGTGCCAGCAGCTTGGGAGATGTGCCCTACAATGAGCAGTTCTTC. It codes for CASSLGDVPYNEQFF.

The chain combines TRBV29-1 with TRBJ2-1; no reliable D call. Germline V CDR1 and CDR2: SQVTM, ANQGSEA. The CDR3 extends over 14 amino acids. Deletions cut 4 bases from V and 2 bases from J, with 12 bases between. The CDR3 reads CSVVGSRTYNEQFF. CDR3 DNA sequence: TGCAGCGTTGTTGGTAGCCGGACCTACAATGAGCAGTTCTTC.

The J gene is TRBJ1-5, the V gene TRBV15; tentatively, D is TRBD1 (5 bases). Germline-derived CDR1 and CDR2 are LNHNV and YYDKDF (reference sequence). Trimming shortened V by 1 base and J by 0 bases, and 13 bases separated the two germline ends. This CDR3 has 17 amino acids. For the CDR3, the DNA is TGTGCCACCAGCAGAGCCGGGACGGCTAATAGCAATCAGCCCCAGCATTTT. Its protein product is CATSRAGTANSNQPQHF.

This chain links TRBV12-3 or TRBV12-4 with TRBJ2-3, with D perhaps TRBD2 (6 bases). Trimming took off 6 bases at V and 2 bases at J, with 12 bases between the two ends. The CDR3 contains 14 residues. The CDR3 here is CASRRGSDTDTQYF. The CDR3 DNA reads TGTGCCAGCAGGCGGGGTAGCGACACAGATACGCAGTATTTT.

Comment on this clonotype: One end of the junction does not line up with germline, which may come from a read error. This chain connects TRBV5-4 to TRBJ2-6; D possibly uses TRBD1 or TRBD2 (6 bases each). Looked up from germline, CDR1 is SGHNT and CDR2 is YYREEE (reference sequence). The length of the CDR3 is 18 residues. The CDR3 DNA reads TGTGCCAGCAGCTTCCAGGGGACTGGAACCTCTAGGGCCAACGTCCTGACTTTC. This codes for CASSFQGTGTSRANVLTF.

This chain uses TRBV10-3 with TRBJ2-1; D remains unclear. Germline V gene data show CDR1 as ENHRY and CDR2 as SYGVKD. The CDR3 covers 13 residues. V was pared by 6 bases and J by 4 bases, with 10 bases between. The chain's CDR3 is CAISAESYNEQFF. In DNA, the CDR3 is TGTGCCATCAGCGCGGAGTCGTACAATGAGCAGTTCTTC.

The chain uses TRBV28 and TRBJ2-1, with D possibly TRBD1 on 5 matching bases. The CDR3 has 15 amino acids. Germline V gene data show CDR1 as MDHEN and CDR2 as SYDVKM. V was cut by 2 bases and J by 13 bases, with 21 bases left in between. For the CDR3, the DNA is TGTGCCAGCAGTTTACCTCCTGACAGCGCAAGGACCCAGTTCTTC. It encodes CASSLPPDSARTQFF.

The chain recombines TRBV5-1 with TRBJ2-3, with D tentatively TRBD1 (5 bases). V was shortened by 4 bases and J by 2 bases, with 20 bases between the two germline ends. In germline, CDR1 is SGHRS, CDR2 YFSETQ. This CDR3 has 17 amino acids. The CDR3, as DNA: TGCGCCAGCAGCCTCCCCCTTAGACAGTTGGACACAGATACGCAGTATTTT. Encoded protein: CASSLPLRQLDTDTQYF.

This chain's CDR3 is CAISVGGEYSPLHF. The CDR3 coding sequence is TGTGCCATCAGTGTCGGGGGCGAGTATTCACCCCTCCACTTT. The chain uses TRBV10-3 and TRBJ1-6; D may be TRBD1 (6 bases). This CDR3 contains 14 residues. With 4 bases removed from V and 8 bases from J, the gap between germline ends came to 12 bases. From germline, CDR1 is ENHRY and CDR2 SYGVKD.

The chain joins TRBV24-1 to TRBJ2-5; TRBD2 is a possible D gene (6 bases). Trimming cost V 5 bases and J 3 bases, with 15 bases left between them. CDR1 and CDR2 from the germline V gene are KGHDR and SFDVKD. CDR3 length: 15 residues. The CDR3 region has the DNA TGTGCCACCAGTGCCTCTTATGCGGGGAAAGAGACCCAGTACTTC. Translating gives CATSASYAGKETQYF.

The genes are TRBV27 and TRBJ2-1; no reliable D call. With 7 bases removed from V and 7 bases from J, the gap between germline ends came to 14 bases. The CDR3 totals 13 residues. The germline V gene has CDR1 MNHEY and CDR2 SMNVEV (reference sequence). Here the CDR3 reads CASKKSSGNEQFF. The CDR3 DNA sequence: TGTGCCAGCAAAAAGTCCTCGGGTAATGAGCAGTTCTTC.

V and J are TRBV9 and TRBJ1-2; no definite D call. CDR1 and CDR2 (germline): SGDLS, YYNGEE. The CDR3 totals 14 residues. The V and J ends lost 4 bases and 8 bases respectively, with 18 bases between them. Here the CDR3 DNA reads TGTGCCAGCAGCCCCACCCCAAGGCCGGGGGGCTACACCTTC. Protein product: CASSPTPRPGGYTF. The full variable domain, with the rest looked up from reference TRBV9 and TRBJ1-2, is DSGVTQTPKHLITATGQRVTLRCSPRSGDLSVYWYQQSLDQGLQFLIQYYNGEERAKGNILERFSAQQFPDLHSELNLSSLELGDSALYFCASSPTPRPGGYTFGSGTRLTVV.

This rearrangement joins TRBV7-2 to TRBJ2-1, with 8 positions matching TRBD2. The CDR3 totals 17 residues. CDR1 and CDR2 (germline): SGHTA, FQGNSA. The V segment lost 1 base and the J segment 4 bases; nucleotides outside the gene matches: 9. Here the CDR3 DNA reads TGTGCCAGCAGCTTAGAAAAGCGGGAGAGATCATACAATGAGCAGTTCTTC. This sequence encodes CASSLEKRERSYNEQFF.

The chain couples TRBV7-2 to TRBJ2-7; D is undetermined. The V end was cut by 1 base, the J end by 0 bases, with 13 bases between. Germline lookup yields CDR1 SGHTA and CDR2 FQGNSA. The CDR3 contains 16 residues. The chain's CDR3 is CASSLGSNLLSYEQYF. CDR3 nucleotides: TGTGCCAGCAGCTTAGGCTCCAACCTTCTCTCCTACGAGCAGTACTTC.

The rearrangement uses TRBV5-1 and TRBJ2-7; D not certain. V was clipped by 4 bases and J by 7 bases, with 15 bases between them. Germline CDR1 is SGHRS and CDR2 is YFSETQ. The CDR3 runs to 13 residues. CDR3: CASSLYTSREQYF. The CDR3 region has the DNA TGCGCCAGCAGCCTCTATACATCTCGGGAGCAGTACTTC.

The genes are TRBV29-1 and TRBJ2-7, with a weak D call TRBD2 (7 bases). V was pared by 1 base and J by 2 bases, with 12 bases between. This CDR3 is 14 amino acids long. Germline-derived CDR1 and CDR2 are SQVTM and ANQGSEA. CDR3 loop: CSVEVVGGAYEQYF. Here the CDR3 DNA reads TGCAGCGTTGAAGTAGTAGGGGGGGCCTACGAGCAGTACTTC.

In its sample, this clonotype was seen once. The J gene is TRBJ2-1, the V gene TRBV12-3 or TRBV12-4, with D possibly being TRBD2 (6 bases). V lost 6 bases, J lost 12 bases, and 24 bases lay in between. This CDR3 is built from 15 residues. The CDR3 nucleotides read TGTGCCAGCAGACAGCAGGGAAGAGGGGTGGGAGGGCAGTTCTTC. Its translation: CASRQQGRGVGGQFF.

This clonotype was observed a single time. This chain joins TRBV10-3 and TRBJ2-1; 8 nucleotides match TRBD2. After removal of 0 bases from V and 5 bases from J, the junction contained 0 bases not matched to a gene. This CDR3 is built from 14 residues. Germline CDR1 is ENHRY and CDR2 is SYGVKD. CDR3 nucleotide sequence: TGTGCCATCAGTGAGTCAGCGGGAGACAATGAGCAGTTCTTC. It codes for CAISESAGDNEQFF.

This sequence joins TRBV6-2 or TRBV6-3 and TRBJ2-3; TRBD2 aligns across 12 bases. J gave up 6 bases and V 2 bases, and 9 bases lay outside the gene matches. The germline V gene encodes CDR1 MNHEY and CDR2 SVGEGT. CDR3 length: 17 residues. The DNA of the CDR3 is TGTGCCAGCAGTTACCCCCACCTAGCGGGGGGGAAGGATACGCAGTATTTT. This sequence encodes CASSYPHLAGGKDTQYF.